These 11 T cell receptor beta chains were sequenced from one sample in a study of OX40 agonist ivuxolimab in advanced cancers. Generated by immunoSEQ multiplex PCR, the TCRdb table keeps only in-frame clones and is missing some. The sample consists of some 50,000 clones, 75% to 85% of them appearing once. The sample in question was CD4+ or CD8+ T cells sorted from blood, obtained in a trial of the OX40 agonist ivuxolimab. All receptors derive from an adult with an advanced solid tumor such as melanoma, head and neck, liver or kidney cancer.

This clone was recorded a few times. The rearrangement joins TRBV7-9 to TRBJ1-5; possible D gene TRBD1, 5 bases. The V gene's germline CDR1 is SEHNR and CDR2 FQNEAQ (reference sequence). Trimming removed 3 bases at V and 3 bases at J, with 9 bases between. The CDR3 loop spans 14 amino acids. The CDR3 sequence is CASSFGDVNQPQHF. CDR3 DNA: TGTGCCAGCAGCTTTGGGGACGTCAATCAGCCCCAGCATTTT.

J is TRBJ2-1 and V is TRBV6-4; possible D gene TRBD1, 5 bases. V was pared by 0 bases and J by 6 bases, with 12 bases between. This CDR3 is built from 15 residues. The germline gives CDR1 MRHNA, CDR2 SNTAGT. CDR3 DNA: TGTGCCAGCAGTGACTCCGGCAGGGATCCCAATGAGCAGTTCTTC. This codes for CASSDSGRDPNEQFF.

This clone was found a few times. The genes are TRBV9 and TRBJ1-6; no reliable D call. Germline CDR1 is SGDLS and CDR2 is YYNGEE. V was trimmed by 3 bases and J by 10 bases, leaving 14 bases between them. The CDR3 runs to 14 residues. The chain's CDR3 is CASSGLAEGSPLHF. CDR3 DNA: TGTGCCAGCAGCGGACTGGCAGAGGGATCACCCCTCCACTTT.

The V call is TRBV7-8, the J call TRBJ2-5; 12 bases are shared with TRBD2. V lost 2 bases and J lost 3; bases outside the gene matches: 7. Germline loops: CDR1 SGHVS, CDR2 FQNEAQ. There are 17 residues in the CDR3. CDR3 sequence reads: CASSLRTSGAFKETQYF. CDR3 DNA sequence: TGTGCCAGCAGCTTAAGGACTAGCGGGGCCTTTAAAGAGACCCAGTACTTC. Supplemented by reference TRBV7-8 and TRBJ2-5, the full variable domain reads GAGVSQSPRYKVAKRGQDVALRCDPISGHVSLFWYQQALGQGPEFLTYFQNEAQLDKSGLPSDRFFAERPEGSVSTLKIQRTQQEDSAVYLCASSLRTSGAFKETQYFGPGTRLLVL.

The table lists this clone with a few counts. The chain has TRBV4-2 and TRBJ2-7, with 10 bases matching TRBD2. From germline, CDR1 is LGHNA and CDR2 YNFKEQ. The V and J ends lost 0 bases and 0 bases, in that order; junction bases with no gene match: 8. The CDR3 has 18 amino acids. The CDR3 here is CASSQEPSGGPSSYEQYF. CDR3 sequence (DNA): TGTGCCAGCAGCCAAGAACCTAGCGGGGGACCTAGCTCCTACGAGCAGTACTTC.

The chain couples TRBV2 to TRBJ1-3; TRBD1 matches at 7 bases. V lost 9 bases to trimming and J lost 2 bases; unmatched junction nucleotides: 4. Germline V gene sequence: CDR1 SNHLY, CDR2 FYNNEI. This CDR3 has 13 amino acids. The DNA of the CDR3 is TGTGCCAGTACAGGGGCGGCTGGAAACACCATATATTTT. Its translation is CASTGAAGNTIYF.

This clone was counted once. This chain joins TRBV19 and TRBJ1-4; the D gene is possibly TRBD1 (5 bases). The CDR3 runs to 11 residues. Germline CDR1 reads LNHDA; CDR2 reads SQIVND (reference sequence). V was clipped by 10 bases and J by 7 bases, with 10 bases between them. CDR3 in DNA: TGTGCCACCCGAAGGGGTGAAAAACTGTTTTTT. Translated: CATRRGEKLFF.

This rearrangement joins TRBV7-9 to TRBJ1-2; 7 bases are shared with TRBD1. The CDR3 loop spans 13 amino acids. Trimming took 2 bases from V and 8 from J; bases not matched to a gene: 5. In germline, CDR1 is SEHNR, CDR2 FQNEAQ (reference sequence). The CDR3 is CASSLPTGQGYTF. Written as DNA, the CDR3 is TGTGCCAGCAGCTTACCGACAGGGCAAGGCTACACCTTC.

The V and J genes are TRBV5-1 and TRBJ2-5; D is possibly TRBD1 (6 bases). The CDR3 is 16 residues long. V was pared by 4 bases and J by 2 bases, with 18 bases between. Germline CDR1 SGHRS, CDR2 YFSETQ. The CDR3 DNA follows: TGCGCCAGCAGCGAATCGGGGCAGGGGATACAAGAGACCCAGTACTTC. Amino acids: CASSESGQGIQETQYF. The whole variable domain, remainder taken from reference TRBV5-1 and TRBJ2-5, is KAGVTQTPRYLIKTRGQQVTLSCSPISGHRSVSWYQQTPGQGLQFLFEYFSETQRNKGNFPGRFSGRQFSNSRSEMNVSTLELGDSALYLCASSESGQGIQETQYFGPGTRLLVL.

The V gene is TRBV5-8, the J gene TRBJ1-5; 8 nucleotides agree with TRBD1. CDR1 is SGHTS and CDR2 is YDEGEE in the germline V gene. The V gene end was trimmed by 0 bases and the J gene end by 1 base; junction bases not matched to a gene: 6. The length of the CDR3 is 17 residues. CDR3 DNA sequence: TGTGCCAGCAGCTTGGTTCAGGGGGCTCTAAGCAATCAGCCCCAGCATTTT. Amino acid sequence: CASSLVQGALSNQPQHF.

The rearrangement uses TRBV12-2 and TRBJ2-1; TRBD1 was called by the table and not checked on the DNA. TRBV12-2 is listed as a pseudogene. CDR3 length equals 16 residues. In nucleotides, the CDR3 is TGTGCAAGTCGCTTAGTTATGGGGGCGAACTTGGATGAGCAGTTCTTC. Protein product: CASRLVMGANLDEQFF.